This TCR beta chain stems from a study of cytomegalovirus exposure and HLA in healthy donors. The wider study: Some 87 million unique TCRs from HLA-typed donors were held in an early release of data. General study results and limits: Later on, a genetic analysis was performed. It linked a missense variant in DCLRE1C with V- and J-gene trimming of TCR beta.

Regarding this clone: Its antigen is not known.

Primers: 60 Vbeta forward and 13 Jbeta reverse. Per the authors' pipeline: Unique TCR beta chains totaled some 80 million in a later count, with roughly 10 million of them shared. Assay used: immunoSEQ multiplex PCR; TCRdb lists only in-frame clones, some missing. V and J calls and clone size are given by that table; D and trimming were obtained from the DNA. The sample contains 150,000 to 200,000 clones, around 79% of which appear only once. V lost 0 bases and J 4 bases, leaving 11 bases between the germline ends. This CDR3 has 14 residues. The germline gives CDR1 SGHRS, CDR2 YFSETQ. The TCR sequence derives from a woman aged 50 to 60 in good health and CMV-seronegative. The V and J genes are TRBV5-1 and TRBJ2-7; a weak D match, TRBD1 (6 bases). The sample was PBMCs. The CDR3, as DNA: TGCGCCAGCAGCTTGGCAGGGGCGCTATACGAGCAGTACTTC. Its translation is CASSLAGALYEQYF.